Listed here is a single T cell receptor beta chain. Its recognized antigen is unknown. Per-base quality was not reported, and no clone a single base away is much larger than it. Libraries were built with the immunoSEQ multiplex PCR assay. Adaptive Biotechnologies handled the TCRB amplification, library preparation, sequencing and preliminary bioinformatics at Survey level resolution. For TCRB sequencing, genomic DNA from sorted cTfh populations was amplified by multiplex PCR. As for how the authors treated the data: Clonality was calculated in R as 1 minus normalized Shannon entropy, and the Gini index was computed with the R package ineq. Overlap score was the summed counts of shared sequences divided by total counts of all sequences in both compared samples. Fisher's exact test, with an assumed theoretical repertoire of 10^7 TCRB sequences, was used to assess the significance of shared clonotypes. TCRdb holds this immuneACCESS table with in-frame rearrangements only. Some clones are missing; in checked studies, unresolved V genes explain under half, and the rest has no known cause. The V and J calls and the clone size are those of that table, but D and trimming were determined from the DNA. For this sample there are approximately 9,300 clones; roughly 89% appear just once. Clones ranked in the top ten supply 0.45% to 0.5% of the sample.

In the germline V gene, CDR1 corresponds to SGHRS and CDR2 to YFSETQ. Deletion took 4 bases off V and 4 bases off J, with a span of 9 bases between the germline ends. Taken from cysteine to phenylalanine, the CDR3 has 12 residues. Only CDR3 DNA is held: 36 bases, read in frame from base 1. The label giving this sample's time point can be read as: 2015-2016 season, pre-vaccination. Adults received seasonal inactivated influenza vaccine (Fluvarix), and TCRB sequencing tracked sorted blood CD4 subsets before and after vaccination. To be eligible, subjects had to live in the community and must not have received influenza vaccine in the previous 6 months. Exclusions included influenza vaccine contraindications, substance abuse, HIV/AIDS, active malignancy, immunomodulatory medication and active illness such as respiratory infection. Between roughly 40 and 110 mL of blood was sampled per time point. Circulating Tfh were defined as non-naive CD4+CXCR5+PD-1+ cells, and these cells were sorted into ICOS+CD38+ and ICOS-CD38- fractions. Either Ficoll-Paque PLUS or SepMate separation was used to isolate PBMC. Before DNA extraction, cell subsets were sorted from PBMC on a BD FACS Aria.

The data are from a study of follicular helper T cells after annual influenza vaccination (dated by TCRdb to 2015 to 2018). Broadly, across the study: After each seasonal influenza vaccination, blood samples were collected on days 0, 7 and 28. Some subjects were followed across successive annual vaccinations spanning the 2013-2014, 2014-2015 and 2015-2016 seasons to study recall of cTfh clones. One week after vaccination, a second recruited cohort of about a dozen subjects (Table S1) displayed a similar ICOS+CD38+ cTfh response. Multi-year samples were available from six subjects, with four subjects covering two vaccination seasons and two subjects covering three seasons. The 2013-2014 samples were cryopreserved, while the 2015 samples were processed right after collection.

Points the paper makes about the study in general: ICOS+CD38+ cTfh clonality correlated with the frequency of that population, and its change correlated with the change in circulating plasmablast frequency. With successive annual vaccinations, a recurrent oligoclonal ICOS+CD38+ cTfh response was recalled, and this response contained tetramer and AIM influenza-specific clonotypes. Rare clonotypes could not be sampled because productive TCRB sequences were recovered from only about 9-20% of the analyzed cells. Day 7 ICOS+CD38+ clones were most often found later in ICOS-CD38- cTfh, suggesting that subset may serve as a memory reservoir.

The chain is made from TRBV5-1 and TRBJ2-7; TRBD2 might be the D gene, on 5 matching bases. The receptor was isolated from an adult who received the influenza vaccine. The sample consisted of CXCR5+ CD38- circulating T follicular helper cells from blood, taken on the day of influenza vaccination. The label giving this sample's cell subset or site can be read as: circulating Tfh, non-naive CD4+CXCR5+PD-1+ (ICOS+CD38+ or ICOS-CD38-). The nucleotides read TGCGCCAGCAGCACGGACTTATACGAGCAGTACTTC. It translates as CASSTDLYEQYF. Reference TRBV5-1 and TRBJ2-7 proteins supply the regions before and after the CDR3; the full variable domain is: KAGVTQTPRYLIKTRGQQVTLSCSPISGHRSVSWYQQTPGQGLQFLFEYFSETQRNKGNFPGRFSGRQFSNSRSEMNVSTLELGDSALYLCASSTDLYEQYFGPGTRLTVT.